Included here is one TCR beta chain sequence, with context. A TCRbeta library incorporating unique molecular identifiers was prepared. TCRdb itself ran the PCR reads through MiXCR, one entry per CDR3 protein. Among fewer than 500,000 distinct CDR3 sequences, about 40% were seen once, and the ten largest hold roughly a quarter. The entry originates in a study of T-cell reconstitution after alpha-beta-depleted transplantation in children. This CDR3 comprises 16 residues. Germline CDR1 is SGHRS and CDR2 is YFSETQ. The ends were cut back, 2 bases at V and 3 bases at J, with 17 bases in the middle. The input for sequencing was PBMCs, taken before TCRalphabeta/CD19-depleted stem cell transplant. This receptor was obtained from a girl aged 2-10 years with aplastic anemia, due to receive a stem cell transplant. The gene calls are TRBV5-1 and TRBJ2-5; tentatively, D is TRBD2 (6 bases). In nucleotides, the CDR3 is TGCGCCAGCAGCTTCGTGGGCGGGGACGTTAAAGAGACCCAGTACTTC. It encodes CASSFVGGDVKETQYF.